Described below is a single T cell receptor beta chain sequence and its context. Antigen: not known. This sample stems from a study of blood T cells in healthy people across ages. Using a J-beta primer mix together with a sample-barcoded 5' primer, a second PCR was run for roughly 6 to 11 cycles. TCRdb recomputed calls from the 5' RACE reads with MiXCR, one row per CDR3 protein. The sample consists of roughly 1,000,000 distinct CDR3 sequences, roughly a quarter of them appearing once. From germline, CDR1 is ENHRY and CDR2 SYGVKD. The CDR3 has 15 amino acids. Trimming removed 0 bases from V and 4 bases from J, with 12 bases in between. General observations from the study: When one million T cells were used, diversity estimates were thought to be underestimates.

In addition, the sample was reused for a study of T cells of mothers and their children. That investigation notes: A slight, non-significant increase in overlap was found for related mother-child pairs relative to unrelated pairs.

The chain has TRBV10-3 and TRBJ1-2; D ambiguous. This clonotype was sampled from a girl aged 2-10 years in good health. The sequenced sample was blood. CDR3 in amino acids: CAISESIPGGYGYTF. The CDR3 region has the DNA TGTGCCATCAGTGAGTCCATTCCAGGCGGCTATGGCTACACCTTC.